A selection of T cell receptor beta chains follows, all from one sample in a study of blood T cell repertoires in COVID-19. TCRdb's table, derived via immunoSEQ multiplex PCR, lists solely in-frame clones and lacks some. Altogether 200,000 to 250,000 clones are present, around three quarters being singletons, with the ten largest covering 5.5% to 7%. Specimen: peripheral blood. These receptors all stem from a woman in her seventies with acute or convalescent COVID-19. Both conserved end residues are part of each CDR3. Fields, in order: V gene, CDR3 length, D gene, clone size, J gene, CDR3 protein, CDR3 DNA. The D gene is left open where the match is weak. Expanded clones are given a class, and other clones once, few, many or no size at all.

TRBV7-9	14	TRBD1	.	TRBJ2-7	CASRAGGASYEQYF	TGTGCCAGCAGGGCAGGGGGCGCTTCTTACGAGCAGTACTTC
TRBV28	12	.	.	TRBJ2-5	CASTLGGETQYF	TGTGCCAGCACCTTGGGGGGAGAGACCCAGTACTTC
TRBV3-1/TRBV3-2	18	.	.	TRBJ2-6	CASSQRQALVSGANVLTF	TGTGCCAGCAGCCAGAGACAGGCTCTCGTCTCTGGGGCCAACGTCCTGACTTTC
TRBV30	16	.	few	TRBJ1-1	CAWKPRTGTGGTEAFF	TGTGCCTGGAAACCAAGGACCGGAACCGGGGGCACTGAAGCTTTCTTT
TRBV7-2	18	.	.	TRBJ2-7	CASSFHPGTGTSSYEQYF	TGTGCCAGCAGCTTCCATCCCGGGACAGGGACTAGCTCCTACGAGCAGTACTTC
TRBV28	13	.	.	TRBJ1-2	CASSQTGWSGYTF	TGTGCCAGCAGTCAAACAGGGTGGAGTGGCTACACCTTC
TRBV2	16	.	.	TRBJ2-6	CASRLQGSSGANVLTF	TGTGCCAGCAGGTTACAGGGAAGCTCTGGGGCCAACGTCCTGACTTTC
TRBV28	17	TRBD1	.	TRBJ2-5	CASSLGSPGQGFETQYF	TGTGCCAGCAGTTTAGGTTCCCCCGGACAGGGGTTTGAGACCCAGTACTTC
TRBV18	14	.	.	TRBJ2-1	CASSPSGLYNEQFF	TGTGCCAGCTCACCAAGTGGCTTATACAATGAGCAGTTCTTC
TRBV14	16	.	.	TRBJ2-2	CASSQDGQGNSGELFF	TGTGCCAGCAGCCAAGATGGTCAGGGAAACTCCGGGGAGCTGTTTTTT
TRBV19	14	.	few	TRBJ2-1	CASSITGVGPPRFF	TGTGCCAGTAGTATAACGGGTGTCGGCCCACCGAGGTTCTTC
TRBV5-1	16	.	.	TRBJ1-6	CASSLTTGSYNSPLHF	TGCGCCAGCAGCTTGACGACGGGATCCTATAATTCACCCCTCCACTTT
TRBV6-1	19	TRBD1	.	TRBJ1-5	CASSKGTGDTINSNQPQHF	TGTGCCAGCAGTAAAGGGACAGGGGACACCATCAATAGCAATCAGCCCCAGCATTTT
TRBV27	14	TRBD2	.	TRBJ2-5	CASSPRLAGETQYF	TGTGCCAGCAGTCCTCGACTAGCGGGAGAGACCCAGTACTTC
TRBV7-6	13	TRBD1	.	TRBJ1-2	CASSLEAGGGYTF	TGTGCCAGCAGCTTAGAGGCAGGGGGCGGCTACACCTTC
TRBV5-5	15	.	.	TRBJ2-2	CASSFGLVGTGELFF	TGTGCCAGCAGCTTTGGTCTAGTAGGTACCGGGGAGCTGTTTTTT
TRBV18	13	.	.	TRBJ2-5	CASSLEVQETQYF	TGTGCCAGCTCACTCGAGGTTCAAGAGACCCAGTACTTC
TRBV18	14	.	.	TRBJ1-4	CASSPRLDNEKLFF	TGTGCCAGCTCACCGAGATTAGATAATGAAAAACTGTTTTTT
TRBV5-1	15	TRBD2	few	TRBJ2-7	CASSFDGTSGYEQYF	TGCGCCAGCAGCTTCGACGGGACTAGCGGCTACGAGCAGTACTTC
TRBV7-6	13	.	.	TRBJ1-5	CASSRDRDQPQHF	TGTGCCAGCAGCCGAGACCGGGATCAGCCCCAGCATTTT
TRBV6-6	16	TRBD1	once	TRBJ1-3	CASTYTGEPSGNTIYF	TGTGCCAGCACCTATACAGGGGAACCCTCTGGAAACACCATATATTTT
TRBV5-1	14	.	.	TRBJ1-2	CASSLAKVDYGYTF	TGCGCCAGCAGCTTGGCTAAAGTCGACTATGGCTACACCTTC
TRBV2	15	TRBD2	.	TRBJ2-5	CASRKTSGSGETQYF	TGTGCCAGCAGGAAGACTAGCGGGAGCGGAGAGACCCAGTACTTC
TRBV5-1	15	TRBD1	few	TRBJ1-2	CASSVGTGGIYGYTF	TGCGCCAGCAGCGTTGGGACAGGGGGCATTTATGGCTACACCTTC
TRBV6-5	16	TRBD1	.	TRBJ1-2	CASSYSGTAANYGYTF	TGTGCCAGCAGTTACTCCGGGACAGCAGCTAACTATGGCTACACCTTC
TRBV18	15	TRBD1	.	TRBJ1-1	CASSPIGQVGTEAFF	TGTGCCAGCTCACCCATCGGACAGGTAGGAACTGAAGCTTTCTTT
TRBV2	13	TRBD1	.	TRBJ1-2	CASSEGRGLGYTF	TGTGCCAGCAGTGAAGGCAGGGGGCTAGGCTACACCTTC
TRBV5-1	13	.	.	TRBJ2-3	CASSRGGTDTQYF	TGCGCCAGCAGCAGAGGCGGCACAGATACGCAGTATTTT
TRBV5-1	15	.	.	TRBJ2-1	CASSLVPTDTNEQFF	TGCGCCAGCAGCTTGGTTCCGACTGATACTAATGAGCAGTTCTTC
TRBV18	13	.	.	TRBJ2-7	CASSLNDRYEQYF	TGTGCCAGCTCACTAAATGACAGGTACGAGCAGTACTTC
TRBV27	16	TRBD2	.	TRBJ2-5	CASSGLAGGVRETQYF	TGTGCCAGCAGTGGACTAGCGGGAGGGGTAAGAGAGACCCAGTACTTC
TRBV6-1	15	.	.	TRBJ1-2	CASSEVQGSGYGYTF	TGTGCCAGCAGTGAAGTTCAGGGCTCGGGCTATGGCTACACCTTC